Below, one T cell receptor beta chain is given with its context. The antigen remains undetermined. This record belongs to a study of CD8+CD57+ T cells in acquired aplastic anemia. Points from the study as a whole: Researchers reported that CD8+ Simpson's diversity was not significantly different in patients versus controls.

The CDR3 has 12 amino acids. The germline gives CDR1 DFQATT, CDR2 SNEGSKA (reference sequence). V gave up 6 bases and J gave up 10 bases; unmatched junction bases: 3. TCR beta VDJ and CDR3 were profiled, and genomic DNA was the template. TCRdb used MiXCR to reprocess the reads, holding one entry per CDR3 protein. The sample shows about 140,000 distinct CDR3 sequences, less than 45% of them seen only once. This clonotype was obtained from a human donor in good health, serving as a control. This chain joins TRBV20-1 and TRBJ2-1; 13 nucleotides agree with TRBD2. Material: sorted CD4+, CD8+, or CD8+CD57+ T cells (not recorded which) from PBMCs. The chain's CDR3 is CSATSGGAEQFF. CDR3 DNA: TGCAGTGCAACTAGCGGGGGGGCCGAGCAGTTCTTC.